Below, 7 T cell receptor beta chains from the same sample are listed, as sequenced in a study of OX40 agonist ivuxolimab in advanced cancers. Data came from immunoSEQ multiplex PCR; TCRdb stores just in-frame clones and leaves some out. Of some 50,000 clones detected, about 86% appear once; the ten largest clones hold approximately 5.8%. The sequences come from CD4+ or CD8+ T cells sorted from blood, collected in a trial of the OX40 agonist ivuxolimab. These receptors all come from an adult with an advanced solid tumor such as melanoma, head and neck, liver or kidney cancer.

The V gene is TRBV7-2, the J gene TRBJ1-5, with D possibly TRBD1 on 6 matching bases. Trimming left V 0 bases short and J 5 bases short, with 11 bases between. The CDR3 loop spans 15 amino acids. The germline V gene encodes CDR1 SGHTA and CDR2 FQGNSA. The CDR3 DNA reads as TGTGCCAGCAGCTTAGCAGGGACACCACATCAGCCCCAGCATTTT. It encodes CASSLAGTPHQPQHF.

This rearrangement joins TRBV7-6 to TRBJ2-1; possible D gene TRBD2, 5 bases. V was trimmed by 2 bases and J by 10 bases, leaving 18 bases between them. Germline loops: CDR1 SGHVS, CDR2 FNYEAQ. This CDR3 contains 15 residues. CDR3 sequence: CASSLRDSLGGEQFF. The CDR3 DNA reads TGTGCCAGCAGCTTACGCGACTCCTTAGGAGGAGAGCAGTTCTTC.

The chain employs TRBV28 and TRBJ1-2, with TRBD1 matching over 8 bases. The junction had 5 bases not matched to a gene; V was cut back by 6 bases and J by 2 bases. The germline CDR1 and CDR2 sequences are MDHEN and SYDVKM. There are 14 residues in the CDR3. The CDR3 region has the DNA TGTGCCAGCAGGGACAGGGTGGAAAACTATGGCTACACCTTC. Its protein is CASRDRVENYGYTF.

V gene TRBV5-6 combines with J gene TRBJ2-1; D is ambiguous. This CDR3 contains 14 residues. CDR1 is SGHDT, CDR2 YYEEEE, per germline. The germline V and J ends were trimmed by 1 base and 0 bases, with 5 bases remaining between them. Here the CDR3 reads CASSLYSSYNEQFF. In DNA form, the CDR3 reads TGTGCCAGCAGCTTGTACAGCTCCTACAATGAGCAGTTCTTC.

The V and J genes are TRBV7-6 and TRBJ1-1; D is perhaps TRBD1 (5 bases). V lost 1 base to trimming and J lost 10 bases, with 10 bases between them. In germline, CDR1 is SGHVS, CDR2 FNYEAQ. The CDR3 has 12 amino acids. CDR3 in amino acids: CASSLGGRAAFF. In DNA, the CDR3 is TGTGCCAGCAGCTTAGGAGGCAGGGCAGCTTTCTTT. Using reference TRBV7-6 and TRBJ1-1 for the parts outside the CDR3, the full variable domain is GAGVSQSPRYKVTKRGQDVALRCDPISGHVSLYWYRQALGQGPEFLTYFNYEAQQDKSGLPNDRFSAERPEGSISTLTIQRTEQRDSAMYRCASSLGGRAAFFGQGTRLTVV.

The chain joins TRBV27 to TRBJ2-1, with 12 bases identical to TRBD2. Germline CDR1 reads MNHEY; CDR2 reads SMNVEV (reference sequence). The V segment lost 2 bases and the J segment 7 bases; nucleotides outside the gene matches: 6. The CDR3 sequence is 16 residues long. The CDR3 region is CASSLTSGGTLNEQFF. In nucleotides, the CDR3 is TGTGCCAGCAGTTTAACTAGCGGGGGGACTTTAAATGAGCAGTTCTTC.

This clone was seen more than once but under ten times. The DNA for the CDR3 is TGTGCCAGCAGCTCCACAGGGTTCAATGGCTACACCTTC. It yields the protein CASSSTGFNGYTF. The chain employs TRBV7-2 and TRBJ1-2, with a tentative D call TRBD1 (6 bases). Germline V gives CDR1 SGHTA, CDR2 FQGNSA. This CDR3 comprises 13 residues. Trimming pared 4 bases from V and 6 bases from J, leaving 12 bases between.